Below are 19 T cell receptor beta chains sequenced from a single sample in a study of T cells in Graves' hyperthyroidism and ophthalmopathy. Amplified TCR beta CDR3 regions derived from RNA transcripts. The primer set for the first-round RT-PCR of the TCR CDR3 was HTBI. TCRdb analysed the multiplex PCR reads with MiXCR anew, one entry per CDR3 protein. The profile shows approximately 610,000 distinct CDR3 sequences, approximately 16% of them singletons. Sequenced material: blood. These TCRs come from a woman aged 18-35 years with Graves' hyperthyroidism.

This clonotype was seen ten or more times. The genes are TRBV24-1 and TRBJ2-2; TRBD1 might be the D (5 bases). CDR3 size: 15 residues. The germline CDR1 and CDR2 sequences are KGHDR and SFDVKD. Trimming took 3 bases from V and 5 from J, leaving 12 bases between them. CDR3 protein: CATSDTSRGTGELFF. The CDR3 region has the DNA TGTGCCACCAGTGATACGTCAAGGGGTACCGGGGAGCTGTTTTTT.

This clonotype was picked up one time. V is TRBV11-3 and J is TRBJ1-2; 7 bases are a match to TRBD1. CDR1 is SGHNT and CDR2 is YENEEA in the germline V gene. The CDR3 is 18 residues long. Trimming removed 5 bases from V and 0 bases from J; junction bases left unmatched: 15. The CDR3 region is CASSPGTAKLRPNYGYTF. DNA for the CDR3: TGTGCCAGCAGCCCCGGGACAGCGAAGCTACGGCCTAACTATGGCTACACCTTC.

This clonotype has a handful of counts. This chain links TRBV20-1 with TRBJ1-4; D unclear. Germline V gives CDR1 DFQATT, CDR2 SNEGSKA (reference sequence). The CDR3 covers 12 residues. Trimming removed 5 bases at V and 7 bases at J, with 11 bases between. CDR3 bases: TGCAGTGCTCTGGAGGGTGGTGAAAAACTGTTTTTT. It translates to CSALEGGEKLFF.

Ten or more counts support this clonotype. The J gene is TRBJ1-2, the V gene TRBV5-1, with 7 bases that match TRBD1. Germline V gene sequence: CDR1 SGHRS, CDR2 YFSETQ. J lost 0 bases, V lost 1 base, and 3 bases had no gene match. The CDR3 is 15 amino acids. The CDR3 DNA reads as TGCGCCAGCAGCTTGCTGGGACAGTCTAACTATGGCTACACCTTC. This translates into CASSLLGQSNYGYTF.

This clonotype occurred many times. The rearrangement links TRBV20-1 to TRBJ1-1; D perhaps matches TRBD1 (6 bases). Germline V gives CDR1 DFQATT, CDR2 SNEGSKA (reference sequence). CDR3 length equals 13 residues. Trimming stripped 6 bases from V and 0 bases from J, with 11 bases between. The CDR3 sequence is CSAQGHMNTEAFF. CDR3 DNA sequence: TGCAGTGCCCAGGGACACATGAACACTGAAGCTTTCTTT.

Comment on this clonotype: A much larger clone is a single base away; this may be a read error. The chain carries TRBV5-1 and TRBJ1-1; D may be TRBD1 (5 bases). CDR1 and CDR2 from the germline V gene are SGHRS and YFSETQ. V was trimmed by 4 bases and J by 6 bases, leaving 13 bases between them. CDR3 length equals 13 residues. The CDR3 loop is CASSTAGLAEAFF. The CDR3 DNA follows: TGCGCCAGCAGCACCGCAGGGTTGGCTGAAGCTTTCTTT.

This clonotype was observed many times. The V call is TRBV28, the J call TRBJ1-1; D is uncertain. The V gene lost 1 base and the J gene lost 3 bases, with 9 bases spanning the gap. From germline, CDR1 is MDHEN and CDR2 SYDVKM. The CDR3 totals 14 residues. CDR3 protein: CASSLSWEDTEAFF. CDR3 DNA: TGTGCCAGCAGTTTATCCTGGGAGGACACTGAAGCTTTCTTT.

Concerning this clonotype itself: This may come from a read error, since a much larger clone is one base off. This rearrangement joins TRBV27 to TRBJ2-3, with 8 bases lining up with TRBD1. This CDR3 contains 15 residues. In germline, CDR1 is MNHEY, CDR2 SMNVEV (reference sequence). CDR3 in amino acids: CVSSPQGASTDTQYF. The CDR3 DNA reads TGTGTCAGCAGTCCGCAGGGGGCAAGCACAGATACGCAGTATTTT.

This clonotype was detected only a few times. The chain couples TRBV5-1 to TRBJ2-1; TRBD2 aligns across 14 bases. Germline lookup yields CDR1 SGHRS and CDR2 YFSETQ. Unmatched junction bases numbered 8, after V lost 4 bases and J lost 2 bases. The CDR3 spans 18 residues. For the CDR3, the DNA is TGCGCCAGCAGCCCCCACGGGACTAGCGGGGGCACCTACAATGAGCAGTTCTTC. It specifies CASSPHGTSGGTYNEQFF. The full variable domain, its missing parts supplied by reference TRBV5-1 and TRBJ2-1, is KAGVTQTPRYLIKTRGQQVTLSCSPISGHRSVSWYQQTPGQGLQFLFEYFSETQRNKGNFPGRFSGRQFSNSRSEMNVSTLELGDSALYLCASSPHGTSGGTYNEQFFGPGTRLTVL.

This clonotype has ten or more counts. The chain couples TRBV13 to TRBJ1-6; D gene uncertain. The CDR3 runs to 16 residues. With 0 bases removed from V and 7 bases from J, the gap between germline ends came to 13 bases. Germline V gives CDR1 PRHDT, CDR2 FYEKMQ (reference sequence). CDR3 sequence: CASSLGFVGSNSPLHF. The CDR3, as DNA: TGTGCCAGCAGCTTAGGTTTTGTCGGATCAAATTCACCCCTCCACTTT.

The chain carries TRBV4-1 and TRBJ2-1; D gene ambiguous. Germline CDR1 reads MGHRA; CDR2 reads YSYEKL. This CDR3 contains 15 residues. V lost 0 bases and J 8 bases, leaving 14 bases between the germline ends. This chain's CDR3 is CASSQELVGSDEQFF. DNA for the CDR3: TGCGCCAGCAGCCAAGAGTTGGTGGGATCGGATGAGCAGTTCTTC.

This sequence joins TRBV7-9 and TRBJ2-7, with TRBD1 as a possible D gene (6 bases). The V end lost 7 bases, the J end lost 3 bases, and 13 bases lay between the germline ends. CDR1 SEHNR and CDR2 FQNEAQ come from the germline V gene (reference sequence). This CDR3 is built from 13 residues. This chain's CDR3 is CASTGTTVYEQYF. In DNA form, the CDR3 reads TGTGCCAGCACTGGGACAACTGTCTACGAGCAGTACTTC.

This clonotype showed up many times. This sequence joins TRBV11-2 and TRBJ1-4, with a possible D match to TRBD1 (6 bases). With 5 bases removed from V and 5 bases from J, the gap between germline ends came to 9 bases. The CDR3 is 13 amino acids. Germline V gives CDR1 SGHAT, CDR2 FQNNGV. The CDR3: CASSPGQNEKLFF. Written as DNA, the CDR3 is TGTGCCAGCAGCCCAGGACAGAATGAAAAACTGTTTTTT.

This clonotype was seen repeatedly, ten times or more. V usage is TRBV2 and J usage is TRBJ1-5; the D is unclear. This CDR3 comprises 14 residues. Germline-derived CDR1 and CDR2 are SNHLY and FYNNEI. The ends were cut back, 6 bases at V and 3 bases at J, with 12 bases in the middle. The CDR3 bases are TGTGCCAGCAGCCACGGCAGCTACAATCAGCCCCAGCATTTT. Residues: CASSHGSYNQPQHF.

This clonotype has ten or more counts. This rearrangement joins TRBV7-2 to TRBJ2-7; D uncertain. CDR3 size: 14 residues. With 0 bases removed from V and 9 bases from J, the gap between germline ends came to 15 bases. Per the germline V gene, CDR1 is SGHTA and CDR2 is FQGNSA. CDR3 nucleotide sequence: TGTGCCAGCAGCTTAGCAGGAACGGATAATGTGCAGTACTTC. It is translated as CASSLAGTDNVQYF.

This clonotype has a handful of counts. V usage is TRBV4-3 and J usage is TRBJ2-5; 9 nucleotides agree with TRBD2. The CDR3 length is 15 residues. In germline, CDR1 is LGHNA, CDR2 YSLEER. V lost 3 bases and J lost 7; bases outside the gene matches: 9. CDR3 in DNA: TGCGCCAGCAGCCATGGAGCGGGGGGCAGCCCGACCCAGTACTTC. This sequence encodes CASSHGAGGSPTQYF.

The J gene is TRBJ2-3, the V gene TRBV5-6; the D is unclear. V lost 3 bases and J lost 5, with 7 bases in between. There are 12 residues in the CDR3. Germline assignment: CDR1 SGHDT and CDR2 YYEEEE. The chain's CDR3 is CASSWKLDTQYF. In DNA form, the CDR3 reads TGTGCCAGCAGCTGGAAGTTAGATACGCAGTATTTT.

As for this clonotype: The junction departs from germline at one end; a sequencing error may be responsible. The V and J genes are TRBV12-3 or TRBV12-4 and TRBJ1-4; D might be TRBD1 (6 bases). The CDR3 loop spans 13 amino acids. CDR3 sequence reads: CASSLAGGEKLLF. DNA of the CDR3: TGTGCCAGCAGTTTAGCCGGGGGCGAAAAACTGCTTTTT.

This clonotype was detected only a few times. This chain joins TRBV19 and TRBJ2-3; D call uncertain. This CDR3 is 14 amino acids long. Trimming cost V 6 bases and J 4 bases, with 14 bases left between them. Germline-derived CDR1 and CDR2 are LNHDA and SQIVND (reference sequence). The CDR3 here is CASRPASLADTQYF. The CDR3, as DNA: TGTGCCAGTAGACCTGCTTCATTAGCAGATACGCAGTATTTT.